These 31 T cell receptor beta chains were sequenced from one sample in a study of shared clonotypes between healthy human individuals. Sequenced by immunoSEQ multiplex PCR; TCRdb stores in-frame clones only, minus some. Altogether about 1 million clones are present, more than 65% being singletons, with the ten largest covering over 1.3%. Source material: memory CD4+ T cells sorted from blood. The sample's subset: CD45RA-negative fraction. The origin of the receptors is a man younger than 35 in good health.

This clone was observed a few times. This chain joins TRBV19 and TRBJ2-7; TRBD1 matches at 8 bases. The V gene's germline CDR1 is LNHDA and CDR2 SQIVND (reference sequence). The CDR3 is 15 amino acids. The V segment lost 4 bases and the J segment 3 bases; nucleotides outside the gene matches: 8. The CDR3 nucleotides are TGTGCCAGTAGTAGACAGGGGCTGGTAGGCTACGAGCAGTACTTC. It codes for CASSRQGLVGYEQYF.

The chain joins TRBV7-3 to TRBJ2-7; 11 bases line up with TRBD2. Trimming at V came to 5 bases and at J to 0 bases, leaving 3 bases not matched to a gene. The CDR3 is 15 residues long. Germline V CDR1 and CDR2: SGHTA, FQGTGA. The CDR3 DNA sequence: TGTGCCAGCAGCACTGGGACTAGCGGCTCCTACGAGCAGTACTTC. This encodes CASSTGTSGSYEQYF.

The V and J genes are TRBV19 and TRBJ1-2, with D maybe TRBD1 (6 bases). There are 13 residues in the CDR3. V dropped 6 bases and J dropped 4 bases, with 12 bases sitting between them. Germline lookup yields CDR1 LNHDA and CDR2 SQIVND (reference sequence). CDR3 loop: CASRGQSSYGYTF. The CDR3 nucleotides read TGTGCCAGTAGAGGACAGTCCAGCTATGGCTACACCTTC.

This chain links TRBV19 with TRBJ2-2; D is perhaps TRBD1 or TRBD2 (5 bases each). CDR3 length equals 16 residues. The germline V gene encodes CDR1 LNHDA and CDR2 SQIVND (reference sequence). The ends were cut back, 4 bases at V and 0 bases at J, with 12 bases in the middle. This CDR3 reads CASSKGDLANTGELFF. The CDR3 nucleotides read TGTGCCAGTAGTAAAGGGGACCTCGCGAACACCGGGGAGCTGTTTTTT.

A remark on this clone: Other DNA sequences in this specimen translate into the identical CDR3. The chain has TRBV2 and TRBJ2-5; D not certain. Germline CDR1 reads SNHLY; CDR2 reads FYNNEI. Trimming took 8 bases from V and 5 from J, leaving 6 bases between them. CDR3 length equals 10 residues. CDR3 in DNA: TGTGCCAGCGGTCAGGAGACCCAGTACTTC. Protein: CASGQETQYF. Using reference TRBV2 and TRBJ2-5 for the parts outside the CDR3, the full variable domain is EPEVTQTPSHQVTQMGQEVILRCVPISNHLYFYWYRQILGQKVEFLVSFYNNEISEKSEIFDDQFSVERPDGSNFTLKIRSTKLEDSAMYFCASGQETQYFGPGTRLLVL.

The chain carries TRBV28 and TRBJ1-1; D unclear. Trimming removed 3 bases from V and 0 bases from J, with 8 bases in between. This CDR3 spans 14 amino acids. CDR1 MDHEN and CDR2 SYDVKM come from the germline V gene. The CDR3 is CASSLEVMNTEAFF. Written as DNA, the CDR3 is TGTGCCAGCAGTTTGGAAGTAATGAACACTGAAGCTTTCTTT.

V gene TRBV5-4 combines with J gene TRBJ2-1; 13 positions match TRBD2. This CDR3 region has 16 residues. V was clipped by 0 bases and J by 7 bases; unmatched bases: 4. The V gene's germline CDR1 is SGHNT and CDR2 YYREEE (reference sequence). The CDR3 sequence: CASSLVSLAGGNEQFF. CDR3 nucleotide sequence: TGTGCCAGCAGCTTGGTTTCACTAGCGGGAGGGAATGAGCAGTTCTTC.

This chain uses TRBV30 with TRBJ2-7; a possible D gene is TRBD2 (5 bases). CDR1 GTSNPN and CDR2 SVGIG come from the germline V gene (reference sequence). Trimming stripped 1 base from V and 6 bases from J, with 13 bases between. The CDR3 length is 13 residues. The CDR3 bases are TGTGCCTGGAGTGGACTACGGGTGTCCGAGCAGTACTTC. This codes for CAWSGLRVSEQYF.

V usage is TRBV9 and J usage is TRBJ1-5, with 7 bases aligning to TRBD1. Germline V CDR1 and CDR2: SGDLS, YYNGEE. The J segment lost 0 bases and the V segment lost 4 bases, leaving 13 bases of the junction unmatched. CDR3 size: 18 residues. The CDR3 protein is CASSPEDRPPYSNQPQHF. As DNA, the CDR3 is TGTGCCAGCAGCCCCGAGGACAGGCCCCCGTATAGCAATCAGCCCCAGCATTTT.

This clone has only a few counts. The rearrangement joins TRBV28 to TRBJ1-2, with D maybe TRBD1 (5 bases). Per germline, CDR1 MDHEN and CDR2 SYDVKM. Trimming left V 6 bases short and J 6 bases short, with 17 bases between. CDR3 length: 14 amino acids. In nucleotides, the CDR3 is TGTGCCAGCAGCCGTATGGGCAGGGTGGATGGCTACACCTTC. Translation: CASSRMGRVDGYTF.

About this clone: In the same sample, other DNA sequences code for this CDR3. V usage is TRBV9 and J usage is TRBJ2-1; no reliable D call. The CDR3 loop spans 13 amino acids. Germline V lookup: CDR1 SGDLS, CDR2 YYNGEE. V lost 2 bases and J lost 7, with 10 bases in between. CDR3: CASSVGSRNEQFF. Here the CDR3 DNA reads TGTGCCAGCAGCGTGGGTAGTAGGAATGAGCAGTTCTTC.

The chain employs TRBV7-2 and TRBJ2-3, with D hard to call. CDR1 is SGHTA and CDR2 is FQGNSA in the germline V gene. The CDR3 spans 15 residues. Deletions cut 4 bases from V and 2 bases from J, with 13 bases between. This CDR3 reads CASSSLISPTDTQYF. The CDR3, as DNA: TGTGCCAGCAGCTCACTTATAAGCCCCACAGATACGCAGTATTTT.

This sequence joins TRBV7-2 and TRBJ2-2; 7 nucleotides agree with TRBD1. Germline trimming cut 5 bases from V and 0 bases from J; bases unmatched to any gene: 3. Germline CDR1 and CDR2: SGHTA and FQGNSA. The CDR3 is 15 amino acids. This chain's CDR3 is CASSIDRANTGELFF. The DNA of the CDR3 is TGTGCCAGCAGCATCGACAGGGCGAACACCGGGGAGCTGTTTTTT.

This clone was observed a few times. The chain uses TRBV5-1 and TRBJ1-1; 9 bases map to TRBD1. The junction had 7 bases not matched to a gene; V was cut back by 4 bases and J by 6 bases. In germline, CDR1 is SGHRS, CDR2 YFSETQ. This CDR3 comprises 14 residues. CDR3 region: CASSPDGTGSEAFF. As DNA, the CDR3 is TGCGCCAGCAGCCCGGACGGGACAGGGTCTGAAGCTTTCTTT. Full variable domain (rest looked up from reference TRBV5-1 and TRBJ1-1): KAGVTQTPRYLIKTRGQQVTLSCSPISGHRSVSWYQQTPGQGLQFLFEYFSETQRNKGNFPGRFSGRQFSNSRSEMNVSTLELGDSALYLCASSPDGTGSEAFFGQGTRLTVV.

The chain has TRBV18 and TRBJ2-1; no clear D gene. There are 13 residues in the CDR3. CDR1 KGHSH and CDR2 LQKENI come from the germline V gene. V was shortened by 2 bases and J by 6 bases, with 8 bases between the two germline ends. The CDR3 loop reads CASSPEQPNEQFF. The CDR3 coding sequence is TGTGCCAGCTCACCAGAACAGCCCAATGAGCAGTTCTTC.

The gene calls are TRBV18 and TRBJ2-7; either TRBD1 or TRBD2 may supply D (5 bases each). The CDR3 consists of 17 residues. With 0 bases removed from V and 0 bases from J, the gap between germline ends came to 15 bases. Germline-derived CDR1 and CDR2 are KGHSH and LQKENI. The CDR3 is CASSPPGKGTPSYEQYF. In nucleotides, the CDR3 is TGTGCCAGCTCACCACCTGGGAAGGGGACCCCCTCCTACGAGCAGTACTTC.

The chain joins TRBV5-1 to TRBJ2-3, with 8 bases lining up with TRBD1. This CDR3 spans 15 amino acids. Per germline, CDR1 SGHRS and CDR2 YFSETQ. With 4 bases clipped from V and 4 bases from J, the junction kept 8 bases outside the gene matches. The CDR3 DNA reads TGCGCCAGCAGCCAGACAGGGGATTTGGCAGATACGCAGTATTTT. It is translated as CASSQTGDLADTQYF.

This chain uses TRBV9 with TRBJ1-2; 7 bases line up with TRBD1. The V gene's germline CDR1 is SGDLS and CDR2 YYNGEE. The CDR3 contains 15 residues. Trimming removed 2 bases from V and 2 bases from J; junction bases left unmatched: 6. The CDR3 region is CASSVTGDPNYGYTF. CDR3 nucleotide sequence: TGTGCCAGCAGCGTTACAGGGGATCCAAACTATGGCTACACCTTC.

The chain employs TRBV4-3 and TRBJ2-7; TRBD2 agrees at 8 bases. The CDR3 runs to 17 residues. CDR1 and CDR2 (germline): LGHNA, YSLEER. With V trimmed by 0 bases and J by 5 bases, 12 bases remained unmatched. The CDR3 DNA reads as TGCGCCAGCAGCCAAGATCATTGGACTAGCTGGGGAAACGAGCAGTACTTC. It specifies CASSQDHWTSWGNEQYF.

The V call is TRBV9, the J call TRBJ2-2, with a tentative D call TRBD2 (5 bases). Trimming took 2 bases from V and 6 from J, leaving 14 bases between them. The CDR3 is 15 residues long. The germline gives CDR1 SGDLS, CDR2 YYNGEE. DNA of the CDR3: TGTGCCAGCAGCGTTGGCCGGGGATGGGCCGGGGAGCTGTTTTTT. Translating gives CASSVGRGWAGELFF.

The rearrangement uses TRBV7-9 and TRBJ2-3; D not certain. The CDR3 length is 15 residues. V gave up 5 bases and J gave up 1 base, with 13 bases separating them. Per germline, CDR1 SEHNR and CDR2 FQNEAQ (reference sequence). The CDR3 nucleotides read TGTGCCAGCAGCCCTGTACGATGGGGCACAGATACGCAGTATTTT. Protein: CASSPVRWGTDTQYF. The variable domain in full, with the rest retrieved from reference TRBV7-9 and TRBJ2-3, is DTGVSQNPRHKITKRGQNVTFRCDPISEHNRLYWYRQTLGQGPEFLTYFQNEAQLEKSRLLSDRFSAERPKGSFSTLEIQRTEQGDSAMYLCASSPVRWGTDTQYFGPGTRLTVL.

The chain recombines TRBV5-1 with TRBJ2-7; 8 bases fit TRBD1. V trimming: 4 bases; J trimming: 3 bases; junction bases outside the gene matches: 18. The length of the CDR3 is 18 residues. Germline loops: CDR1 SGHRS, CDR2 YFSETQ. The CDR3 spells CASSPYRTGNPRDYEQYF. The CDR3 coding sequence is TGCGCCAGCAGCCCCTATAGGACAGGGAATCCCAGAGACTACGAGCAGTACTTC.

The J gene is TRBJ2-7, the V gene TRBV15; possibly TRBD1 for D (5 bases). Trimming removed 0 bases from V and 2 bases from J, with 8 bases in between. The CDR3 extends over 14 amino acids. Germline V gene data show CDR1 as LNHNV and CDR2 as YYDKDF (reference sequence). The CDR3 sequence: CATSRDRATYEQYF. In DNA, the CDR3 is TGTGCCACCAGCAGAGACAGGGCGACCTACGAGCAGTACTTC.

The genes are TRBV4-1 and TRBJ1-2; the match to TRBD1 covers 7 bases. The germline CDR1 and CDR2 sequences are MGHRA and YSYEKL. Trimming at V came to 4 bases and at J to 2 bases, leaving 7 bases not matched to a gene. CDR3 length: 15 residues. CDR3 amino acids: CASSLGVGGNYGYTF. DNA for the CDR3: TGCGCCAGCAGCCTGGGCGTAGGGGGCAACTATGGCTACACCTTC.

The V and J genes are TRBV9 and TRBJ2-5; D gene unclear. The CDR3 has 13 amino acids. Germline V gene sequence: CDR1 SGDLS, CDR2 YYNGEE. The V gene lost 4 bases and the J gene lost 0 bases, with 7 bases spanning the gap. CDR3 sequence (DNA): TGTGCCAGCAGCCCCCTGTACCAAGAGACCCAGTACTTC. This sequence encodes CASSPLYQETQYF.

J is TRBJ2-2 and V is TRBV6-5; weak D call: TRBD2 (6 bases). Germline V gene sequence: CDR1 MNHEY, CDR2 SVGAGI. The CDR3 runs to 12 residues. V was shortened by 11 bases and J by 4 bases, with 11 bases between the two germline ends. The chain's CDR3 is CAVDGGTGELFF. For the CDR3, the DNA is TGTGCCGTCGACGGGGGCACCGGGGAGCTGTTTTTT.

J is TRBJ2-7 and V is TRBV10-2; the D is unclear. CDR3 length: 13 amino acids. Looked up from germline, CDR1 is WSHSY and CDR2 is SAAADI. The V end was cut by 0 bases, the J end by 3 bases, with 6 bases between. The CDR3 DNA reads TGCGCCAGCAGTGAGTCGATACTCTACGAGCAGTACTTC. Encoded protein: CASSESILYEQYF.

V gene TRBV28 combines with J gene TRBJ1-2; the match to TRBD1 covers 7 bases. Germline CDR1 is MDHEN and CDR2 is SYDVKM. This CDR3 comprises 15 residues. J lost 5 bases, V lost 8 bases, and 14 bases had no gene match. DNA of the CDR3: TGTGCCAGCTCTCCGGGACAGACTCCTCAGTATGGCTACACCTTC. This gives the protein CASSPGQTPQYGYTF.

This clone appeared a single time. The genes are TRBV30 and TRBJ2-7, with 7 bases aligning to TRBD2. The V segment lost 3 bases and the J segment 2 bases; nucleotides outside the gene matches: 4. The CDR3 has 13 amino acids. CDR1 GTSNPN and CDR2 SVGIG come from the germline V gene (reference sequence). For the CDR3, the DNA is TGTGCCTGGAGGGGAGGGATGACCTACGAGCAGTACTTC. Translated: CAWRGGMTYEQYF.

This clone was counted once. CDR3 loop: CAWSVSTGTGNTIYF. The DNA for the CDR3 is TGTGCCTGGAGTGTTTCGACAGGGACTGGAAACACCATATATTTT. The chain employs TRBV30 and TRBJ1-3, with 7 bases lining up with TRBD1. V trimming: 0 bases; J trimming: 2 bases; junction bases outside the gene matches: 4. There are 15 residues in the CDR3. In germline, CDR1 is GTSNPN, CDR2 SVGIG (reference sequence).

The genes are TRBV4-3 and TRBJ1-5; no clear D gene. Trimming removed 0 bases at V and 0 bases at J, with 6 bases between. Germline CDR1 is LGHNA and CDR2 is YSLEER. The CDR3 loop spans 15 amino acids. CDR3 DNA: TGCGCCAGCAGCCAAGATCCACTTAGCAATCAGCCCCAGCATTTT. Its protein product is CASSQDPLSNQPQHF.